Below, 16 T cell receptor beta chains from the same sample are listed, as sequenced in a study of blood T cell repertoires in COVID-19. Data came from immunoSEQ multiplex PCR; TCRdb stores just in-frame clones and leaves some out. The repertoire consists of roughly 120,000 clones, with roughly 83% occurring once and the leading ten covering approximately 5%. Sequenced: peripheral blood. Receptor source: a human donor in a cohort sampled during active COVID-19.

The chain is built from TRBV4-3 and TRBJ2-2; D might be TRBD1 (5 bases). V was shortened by 4 bases and J by 5 bases, with 14 bases between the two germline ends. Germline lookup yields CDR1 LGHNA and CDR2 YSLEER. This CDR3 is 15 amino acids long. CDR3 in amino acids: CASSPFHQGTGELFF. The DNA of the CDR3 is TGCGCCAGCAGCCCTTTTCACCAGGGAACCGGGGAGCTGTTTTTT.

The chain is built from TRBV19 and TRBJ1-5; 8 bases are shared with TRBD1. The CDR3 runs to 16 residues. Trimming cost V 1 base and J 3 bases; bases outside gene matches: 5. CDR1 and CDR2 from the germline V gene are LNHDA and SQIVND (reference sequence). This chain's CDR3 is CASSIGTGKANQPQHF. DNA for the CDR3: TGTGCCAGTAGTATAGGGACAGGGAAGGCCAATCAGCCCCAGCATTTT.

This clone appeared once. The chain employs TRBV7-8 and TRBJ1-4, with D uncertain. CDR1 is SGHVS, CDR2 FQNEAQ, per germline. V lost 0 bases, J lost 7 bases, and 3 bases lay in between. The CDR3 covers 12 residues. The CDR3 bases are TGTGCCAGCAGCTTAGCGCGTGAAAAACTGTTTTTT. Translating gives CASSLAREKLFF.

V and J are TRBV5-1 and TRBJ1-4; D is perhaps TRBD1 (6 bases). Germline CDR1 reads SGHRS; CDR2 reads YFSETQ. Between the trimmed V and J ends, which lost 0 bases and 8 bases, there was a span of 11 bases. CDR3 length equals 14 residues. The CDR3 DNA is TGCGCCAGCAGCTTGGCCGGACAGCAGGAAAAACTGTTTTTT. This translates into CASSLAGQQEKLFF.

This clone was recorded once. The chain combines TRBV4-2 with TRBJ2-7; the match to TRBD2 covers 7 bases. The germline V gene has CDR1 LGHNA and CDR2 YNFKEQ. With 1 base clipped from V and 3 bases from J, the junction kept 0 bases outside the gene matches. This CDR3 region has 13 residues. The CDR3 region has the DNA TGTGCCAGCAGCCAAGGGGGGGGCTACGAGCAGTACTTC. Translated, it gives CASSQGGGYEQYF.

The table lists this clone with a count of one. This chain joins TRBV27 and TRBJ2-2; 9 bases are shared with TRBD1. Germline lookup yields CDR1 MNHEY and CDR2 SMNVEV (reference sequence). This CDR3 contains 17 residues. After removal of 5 bases from V and 1 base from J, the junction contained 8 bases not matched to a gene. The CDR3 DNA reads TGTGCCAGCAGTCTCCGTGGACAGGGGAGGAACACCGGGGAGCTGTTTTTT. As protein: CASSLRGQGRNTGELFF.

This clone was observed once. The chain carries TRBV14 and TRBJ2-7, with D possibly matching TRBD1 (6 bases). The CDR3 consists of 16 residues. V was shortened by 2 bases and J by 5 bases, with 19 bases between the two germline ends. CDR1 is SGHDN, CDR2 FVKESK, per germline. The CDR3 sequence is CASSQLRDTVGDEQYF. CDR3 nucleotides: TGTGCCAGCAGCCAACTCCGGGACACCGTAGGGGACGAGCAGTACTTC.

The chain couples TRBV27 to TRBJ1-2; D is uncertain. The CDR3 is 16 residues long. Per the germline V gene, CDR1 is MNHEY and CDR2 is SMNVEV (reference sequence). V gave up 0 bases and J gave up 8 bases, with 19 bases separating them. CDR3 bases: TGTGCCAGCAGTTTATCGTTTGGCAAACCCCTTACCGGCTACACCTTC. The encoded protein is CASSLSFGKPLTGYTF.

V gene TRBV7-9 combines with J gene TRBJ2-1; 9 bases are a match to TRBD1. J lost 4 bases, V lost 6 bases, and 13 bases had no gene match. Per germline, CDR1 SEHNR and CDR2 FQNEAQ (reference sequence). The CDR3 covers 17 residues. The CDR3 coding sequence is TGTGCCAGCAGACAGAAGATCGGGACAGGGAAGTACAATGAGCAGTTCTTC. This encodes CASRQKIGTGKYNEQFF.

The chain has TRBV19 and TRBJ1-1; unclear D gene. There are 14 residues in the CDR3. V gave up 1 base and J gave up 0 bases, with 6 bases separating them. Germline loops: CDR1 LNHDA, CDR2 SQIVND (reference sequence). DNA of the CDR3: TGTGCCAGTAGTATAGTTCGGGTGAACACTGAAGCTTTCTTT. Translation: CASSIVRVNTEAFF.

The chain combines TRBV19 with TRBJ1-1, with D perhaps matching TRBD1 (5 bases). Between the trimmed V and J ends, which lost 6 bases and 4 bases, there was a span of 18 bases. The CDR3 extends over 15 amino acids. Germline loops: CDR1 LNHDA, CDR2 SQIVND (reference sequence). This CDR3 reads CASRTPRAGRTEAFF. The CDR3, as DNA: TGTGCCAGTAGGACCCCCAGGGCAGGTCGCACTGAAGCTTTCTTT.

This sequence joins TRBV28 and TRBJ1-2; D is uncertain. The CDR3 has 12 residues. Germline assignment: CDR1 MDHEN and CDR2 SYDVKM. Trimming pared 6 bases from V and 8 bases from J, leaving 13 bases between. The CDR3 nucleotides read TGTGCCAGCAGCCCTACCCCTTCGGGCTACACCTTC. This codes for CASSPTPSGYTF.

The chain joins TRBV10-1 to TRBJ1-5, with a possible D match to TRBD1 (6 bases). Germline V gene lookup returns CDR1 WNHNN and CDR2 SYGVQD (reference sequence). Trimming took off 6 bases at V and 5 bases at J, with 14 bases between the two ends. The CDR3 sequence is 14 residues long. CDR3 amino acids: CASSLGPGDQPQHF. The CDR3 bases are TGCGCCAGCAGCCTTGGACCAGGGGATCAGCCCCAGCATTTT.

This chain connects TRBV28 to TRBJ1-2, with 9 nucleotides matching TRBD1. The germline gives CDR1 MDHEN, CDR2 SYDVKM. This CDR3 is built from 15 residues. V trimming: 5 bases; J trimming: 7 bases; junction bases outside the gene matches: 11. Here the CDR3 reads CASSGAGTGWGGYTF. The DNA of the CDR3 is TGTGCCAGCAGTGGCGCCGGGACAGGGTGGGGTGGCTACACCTTC.

This clone was seen only once. The V call is TRBV28, the J call TRBJ1-1, with TRBD1 identical over 7 bases. Losses at the gene ends were 5 bases for V and 4 bases for J; bases not matched to a gene: 10. Germline-derived CDR1 and CDR2 are MDHEN and SYDVKM. There are 15 residues in the CDR3. The CDR3 sequence is CASSLQTGSLTEAFF. The CDR3 coding sequence is TGTGCCAGCAGTCTGCAGACAGGGTCGCTCACTGAAGCTTTCTTT. Full variable domain (missing parts from reference TRBV28 and TRBJ1-1): DVKVTQSSRYLVKRTGEKVFLECVQDMDHENMFWYRQDPGLGLRLIYFSYDVKMKEKGDIPEGYSVSREKKERFSLILESASTNQTSMYLCASSLQTGSLTEAFFGQGTRLTVV.

This clone has a single count. This sequence joins TRBV13 and TRBJ2-7; no clear D gene. The V and J ends lost 0 bases and 6 bases respectively, with 9 bases between them. CDR1 and CDR2 (germline): PRHDT, FYEKMQ (reference sequence). The CDR3 extends over 13 amino acids. CDR3 DNA: TGTGCCAGCAGCTTAGGGGCCCCCGCCGAGCAGTACTTC. Translation gives CASSLGAPAEQYF.